The clone carrying this T cell receptor beta chain occurred many times. Antigen unknown. Time point indicated: sample taken at primary tumor resection. The donor group consisted of over 55 patients who had untreated, early-stage non-small cell lung cancer. Whole RNA, isolated from tumor, nontumor lung or frozen PBMC, was sequenced without prior sorting. The entry originates in a study of spatial heterogeneity in lung cancer. The study, taken as a whole, reports: Detection of ubiquitous tumor TCRs in blood was higher at resection than follow-up.

The CDR3 covers 13 residues. The V gene end was trimmed by 4 bases and the J gene end by 2 bases; junction bases not matched to a gene: 5. Per germline, CDR1 DFQATT and CDR2 SNEGSKA (reference sequence). Using its own MiXCR run on the 5' RACE reads, TCRdb lists one record per CDR3 protein. The table records about 38,000 distinct CDR3 sequences, 7.5% of them present only once. The specimen was PBMCs, collected at surgery. The V and J genes are TRBV20-1 and TRBJ2-7, with 7 nucleotides matching TRBD2. This TCR derives from a male donor with early-stage non-small cell lung cancer. The CDR3 DNA is TGCAGTGCTACCTGGACTAGGACCTACGAGCAGTACTTC. Translating gives CSATWTRTYEQYF.